This T cell receptor (beta chain) was sequenced in a study of blood T cell repertoires in COVID-19. On the study more broadly: Whether acute or convalescent, the COVID-19 samples came from the United States, Italy and Spain. Sources were T cells, B-cell-depleted T cells, or PBMCs; the material itself was cDNA or gDNA.

Deletions cut 2 bases from V and 5 bases from J, with 10 bases between. The CDR3 loop spans 13 amino acids. Germline CDR1 and CDR2: MGHDK and SYGVNS. The table came from immunoSEQ multiplex PCR; TCRdb's copy has only in-frame clones and leaves some out. The sample carries about 200,000 clones, around 82% recorded once. This TCR was recovered from an older woman with acute or convalescent COVID-19. Material: peripheral blood. V is TRBV25-1 and J is TRBJ2-7; D gene ambiguous. This CDR3 reads CASSEPLQDEQYF. The CDR3 nucleotides read TGTGCCAGCAGTGAACCTCTCCAGGACGAGCAGTACTTC.